A single sample gave rise to the 14 T cell receptor beta chains below, sequenced in a study of blood T cell repertoires in COVID-19. The data were produced by immunoSEQ multiplex PCR, yet TCRdb's version contains in-frame clones alone and is incomplete. The sample records 250,000 to 300,000 clones, approximately 84% being singletons. The sample taken for sequencing was PBMCs or T cells enriched from blood (not recorded which). Every receptor here comes from a woman in her forties or fifties who had been exposed to COVID-19.

The chain carries TRBV10-3 and TRBJ2-6; maybe TRBD2 (6 bases). This CDR3 spans 18 amino acids. In germline, CDR1 is ENHRY, CDR2 SYGVKD. V lost 0 bases to trimming and J lost 3 bases, with 15 bases between them. The CDR3 DNA reads TGTGCCATCAGTGAGTCGGAGGGCAGTCACCATGGGGCCAACGTCCTGACTTTC. Its protein is CAISESEGSHHGANVLTF.

This clone was seen a handful of times. The rearrangement joins TRBV15 to TRBJ1-2, with 7 bases that match TRBD1. This CDR3 is 15 amino acids long. Germline V gives CDR1 LNHNV, CDR2 YYDKDF (reference sequence). The ends lost 1 base at V and 4 bases at J; junction bases unmatched: 6. The CDR3 nucleotides read TGTGCCACCAGCAGAGCGCCGGGACAGCCCTATGGCTACACCTTC. It is translated as CATSRAPGQPYGYTF.

The V and J genes are TRBV9 and TRBJ1-2; D is perhaps TRBD1 (5 bases). The V end was cut by 4 bases, the J end by 3 bases, with 22 bases between. The CDR3 covers 17 residues. The V gene's germline CDR1 is SGDLS and CDR2 YYNGEE. CDR3 region: CASSPQRIDAGHYGYTF. CDR3 nucleotides: TGTGCCAGCAGCCCCCAACGAATCGACGCAGGGCACTATGGCTACACCTTC.

The sample holds a few counts of this clone. This sample includes further DNA sequences coding for the same CDR3. V gene TRBV5-1 combines with J gene TRBJ1-1, with unresolved D. Trimming pared 1 base from V and 1 base from J, leaving 5 bases between. In germline, CDR1 is SGHRS, CDR2 YFSETQ. The CDR3 is made up of 13 amino acids. CDR3 nucleotides: TGCGCCAGCAGCTTGACAGCGAACACTGAAGCTTTCTTT. Its translation: CASSLTANTEAFF.

A note on this clone: One end of the junction is discordant with germline, which a read error may explain. This sequence joins TRBV4-1 and TRBJ1-4, with D unclear. The CDR3 consists of 15 residues. Germline values: CDR1 MGHRA, CDR2 YSYEKL. The DNA of the CDR3 is TGCGCCAGCAGCCAAGAAGAGGGTTTCCATGAGAAACTGTTTTTT. This translates into CASSQEEGFHEKLFF.

This clone was seen a few times. The J gene is TRBJ1-6, the V gene TRBV30; D unclear. V dropped 2 bases and J dropped 7 bases, with 6 bases sitting between them. The CDR3 loop spans 12 amino acids. CDR1 and CDR2 from the germline V gene are GTSNPN and SVGIG (reference sequence). The CDR3 sequence is CAWSPTNSPLHF. CDR3 DNA: TGTGCCTGGAGTCCAACAAATTCACCCCTCCACTTT.

The chain couples TRBV10-3 to TRBJ2-1; tentatively, D is TRBD2 (5 bases). V was trimmed by 0 bases and J by 3 bases, leaving 9 bases between them. The germline gives CDR1 ENHRY, CDR2 SYGVKD. This CDR3 is built from 15 residues. CDR3 in amino acids: CAISESGGLYNEQFF. The CDR3 coding sequence is TGTGCCATCAGTGAGTCTGGAGGACTCTACAATGAGCAGTTCTTC.

The chain uses TRBV20-1 and TRBJ1-2; D is perhaps TRBD1 (5 bases). Germline CDR1 and CDR2: DFQATT and SNEGSKA (reference sequence). CDR3 length: 12 residues. Trimming took 3 bases from V and 8 from J, leaving 13 bases between them. The CDR3 DNA is TGCAGTGCTAGTCAGGGCCCTATCGGCTACACCTTC. Translation: CSASQGPIGYTF.

This clone turned up a few times. V is TRBV30 and J is TRBJ2-2; D might be TRBD1 (5 bases). Looked up from germline, CDR1 is GTSNPN and CDR2 is SVGIG (reference sequence). Trimming left V 1 base short and J 5 bases short, with 5 bases between. This CDR3 region has 12 residues. CDR3 DNA sequence: TGTGCCTGGAGTGCAGGGACCGGGGAGCTGTTTTTT. As protein: CAWSAGTGELFF.

The chain couples TRBV24-1 to TRBJ1-1; perhaps TRBD1 as D (5 bases). Germline lookup yields CDR1 KGHDR and CDR2 SFDVKD. V was trimmed by 1 base and J by 10 bases, leaving 9 bases between them. The CDR3 loop spans 12 amino acids. CDR3 in amino acids: CATSDFWGGAFF. The CDR3 coding sequence is TGTGCCACCAGTGATTTTTGGGGGGGAGCTTTCTTT.

The chain has TRBV27 and TRBJ2-5, with D perhaps matching TRBD1 (5 bases). V gave up 5 bases and J gave up 5 bases, with 18 bases separating them. Germline loops: CDR1 MNHEY, CDR2 SMNVEV (reference sequence). The CDR3 extends over 15 amino acids. CDR3 loop: CASSHRSFSPETQYF. The DNA of the CDR3 is TGTGCCAGCAGTCACAGGTCCTTTAGCCCCGAGACCCAGTACTTC.

J is TRBJ2-7 and V is TRBV7-2, with D possibly matching TRBD2 (7 bases). CDR1 is SGHTA, CDR2 FQGNSA, per germline. This CDR3 spans 14 amino acids. V lost 5 bases to trimming and J lost 5 bases, with 16 bases between them. The CDR3 bases are TGTGCCAGCAGCCGCAGCGGCGGGGGCGACGAGCAGTACTTC. This encodes CASSRSGGGDEQYF.

J is TRBJ2-5 and V is TRBV5-1; weak D call: TRBD1 (5 bases). This CDR3 has 14 amino acids. The V end lost 0 bases, the J end lost 5 bases, and 11 bases lay between the germline ends. Germline V gene data show CDR1 as SGHRS and CDR2 as YFSETQ. CDR3 bases: TGCGCCAGCAGCTTGGCAGGGATGGGGGAGACCCAGTACTTC. Translation: CASSLAGMGETQYF.

The chain carries TRBV6-2 or TRBV6-3 and TRBJ1-6; maybe TRBD1 (5 bases). This CDR3 region has 16 residues. The germline V and J ends were trimmed by 6 bases and 11 bases, with 23 bases remaining between them. Germline values: CDR1 MNHEY, CDR2 SVGEGT. CDR3 bases: TGTGCCAGCAGCGGAAGGGCCGAAAGGGGATCTGCACCCCTCCACTTT. This codes for CASSGRAERGSAPLHF.